One and the same sample provided the 6 T cell receptor beta chains below, sequenced in a study of T cells after yellow fever vaccination. TCRdb fed the 5' RACE reads into MiXCR, producing one record per CDR3 protein. The data show hundreds of thousands of distinct CDR3 sequences, 12% seen once. This specimen consisted of PBMCs, obtained on the day of the yellow fever booster vaccination. The origin of the receptors is a man younger than 45 who received the YFV17D yellow fever vaccine.

This clonotype was seen a handful of times. V and J are TRBV12-3 or TRBV12-4 and TRBJ1-2; 10 positions agree with TRBD1. The CDR3 has 14 residues. V dropped 6 bases and J dropped 6; count of bases not matched to a gene: 7. The CDR3 loop reads CASSIRTGGNGYTF. The DNA for the CDR3 is TGTGCCAGCAGCATAAGGACAGGGGGAAATGGCTACACCTTC.

This clonotype has only a few counts. The rearrangement links TRBV24-1 to TRBJ2-5, with TRBD1 identical over 9 bases. V dropped 1 base and J dropped 3; count of bases not matched to a gene: 2. The CDR3 is made up of 15 amino acids. CDR1 is KGHDR and CDR2 is SFDVKD in the germline V gene. CDR3 sequence reads: CATSDFRTGEETQYF. For the CDR3, the DNA is TGTGCCACCAGTGATTTTCGGACAGGGGAAGAGACCCAGTACTTC.

V usage is TRBV29-1 and J usage is TRBJ1-2; the D is unclear. CDR3 length equals 11 residues. Trimming removed 0 bases from V and 4 bases from J, with 3 bases in between. Germline-derived CDR1 and CDR2 are SQVTM and ANQGSEA. CDR3 bases: TGCAGCGTTGAAGAGCCCTATGGCTACACCTTC. Protein sequence: CSVEEPYGYTF.

This rearrangement joins TRBV28 to TRBJ2-2; TRBD1 matches 10 bases. V lost 2 bases, J lost 4 bases, and 13 bases stayed unmatched. This CDR3 is built from 19 residues. In germline, CDR1 is MDHEN, CDR2 SYDVKM. The CDR3 DNA is TGTGCCAGCAGTTTAGGGACAGGGGCCAAAGGCTTTCCCACCGGGGAGCTGTTTTTT. It is translated as CASSLGTGAKGFPTGELFF.

The sample holds many counts of this clonotype. This chain connects TRBV20-1 to TRBJ2-7, with D possibly called TRBD1 or TRBD2 (6 bases each). With 5 bases removed from V and 3 bases from J, the gap between germline ends came to 14 bases. The CDR3 contains 13 residues. CDR1 DFQATT and CDR2 SNEGSKA come from the germline V gene (reference sequence). DNA for the CDR3: TGCAGTGCTCGGGGGCAGTTCGGCTACGAGCAGTACTTC. Its protein product is CSARGQFGYEQYF.

This clonotype has only a few counts. The J gene is TRBJ2-7, the V gene TRBV20-1; 8 bases fit TRBD2. The CDR3 length is 15 residues. The V gene end was trimmed by 6 bases and the J gene end by 4 bases; junction bases not matched to a gene: 14. CDR1 is DFQATT, CDR2 SNEGSKA, per germline (reference sequence). Here the CDR3 DNA reads TGCAGTGCCCGGGGGGGTGGGGGTCGGAGTTACGAGCAGTACTTC. As protein: CSARGGGGRSYEQYF.